This T cell receptor (beta chain) emerged from a study of cytomegalovirus exposure and HLA in healthy donors (dated by TCRdb to 2016 to 2017). At the level of the whole study: The 650 to 750 repertoires of the first cohort and the 95 to 150 validation repertoires were produced on the same platform, according to a later analysis. The study aimed to test whether signatures of past pathogen exposure could be identified by cataloging public T cell receptors. Along with the approximately 600-subject first cohort, a separate validation cohort of over 90 different subjects was used. To predict cytomegalovirus infection status, the study combined high-throughput TCR immunosequencing, statistical association of individual TCRs with disease status, and machine learning.

The library was obtained by the immunoSEQ multiplex PCR assay. The authors' pipeline ran thus. A statistical classification framework was built to diagnose cytomegalovirus status from the catalog of TCR beta chain sequences. TCRdb holds this immuneACCESS table with in-frame rearrangements only. Some clones are missing; in checked studies, unresolved V genes explain under half, and the rest has no known cause. Clone size and V and J calls were adopted from that table, with D and trimming inferred from the DNA. The sample records 150,000 to 200,000 clones, 86% of which are singletons. The ten largest clonotypes hold almost 1.5% of the sample. Comment on this clone: This clone's antigen is unknown. No base quality information exists; no much larger clone differs at one position.

The donors belonged to the validation cohort of around 130 subjects, which was separate from the roughly 700-subject first cohort. General study outcomes and caveats: The authors suggested that the approach could potentially be extended to other disease states and immunological phenotypes. A later analysis found that TCRs clustered in the first cohort also tended to co-occur in the 130 or so validation repertoires, with 94% of cluster scores above 0. A later analysis had no HLA typing for the validation cohort, so co-occurrence there was scored across all 120 repertoires. The classifier was reported to diagnose cytomegalovirus status with high specificity and sensitivity in both the original cohort and the validation cohort. Most TCR sequences were observed very rarely across donors, whereas some public TCRs were present in many individuals. The study listed 150 to 200 TCR beta chains as associated with cytomegalovirus. A few of the identified cytomegalovirus-associated TCR beta chains were confirmed in vitro to be specific for cytomegalovirus antigens.

From the germline V gene, CDR1 is KGHSH and CDR2 is LQKENI. The CDR3 holds 13 amino acids from the cysteine to the phenylalanine. The entry retains the CDR3 DNA only, 39 bases that are in frame from base 1. The junction carries 5 bases between V and J, which are trimmed by 2 bases and 1 base respectively. Material for sequencing was PBMCs. This chain joins TRBV18 to TRBJ1-1; the D gene is not confidently resolved. The sequence came from a woman between 18 and 30 years old in good health and CMV-seronegative. For the CDR3, the sequence is CASSPSKNTEAFF. The nucleotides read TGTGCCAGCTCACCATCCAAGAACACTGAAGCTTTCTTT.